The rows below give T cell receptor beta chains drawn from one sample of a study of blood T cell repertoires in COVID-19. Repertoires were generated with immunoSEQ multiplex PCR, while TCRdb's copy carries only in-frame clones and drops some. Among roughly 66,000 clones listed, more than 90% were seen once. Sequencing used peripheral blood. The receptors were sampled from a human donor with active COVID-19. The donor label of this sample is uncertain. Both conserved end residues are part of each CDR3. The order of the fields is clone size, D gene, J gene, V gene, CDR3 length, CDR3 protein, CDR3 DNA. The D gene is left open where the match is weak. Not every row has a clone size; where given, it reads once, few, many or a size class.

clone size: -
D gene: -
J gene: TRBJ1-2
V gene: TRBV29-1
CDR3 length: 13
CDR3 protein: CSVGGPEPRGYTF
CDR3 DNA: TGCAGCGTTGGGGGGCCAGAACCGCGGGGCTACACCTTC

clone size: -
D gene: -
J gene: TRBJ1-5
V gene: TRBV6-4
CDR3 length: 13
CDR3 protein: CASGLGGDQPQHF
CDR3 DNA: TGTGCCAGCGGACTGGGGGGGGATCAGCCCCAGCATTTT

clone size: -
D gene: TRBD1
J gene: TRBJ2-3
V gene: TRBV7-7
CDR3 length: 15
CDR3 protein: CASSPGTASTDTQYF
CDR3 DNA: TGTGCCAGCAGCCCAGGGACAGCGAGCACAGATACGCAGTATTTT

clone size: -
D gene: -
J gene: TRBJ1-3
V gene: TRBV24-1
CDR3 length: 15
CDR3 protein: CATSDPRISGNTIYF
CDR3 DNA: TGTGCCACCAGTGACCCGAGGATCTCTGGAAACACCATATATTTT

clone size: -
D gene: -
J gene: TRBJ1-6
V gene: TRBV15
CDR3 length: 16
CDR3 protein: CATSRDQQIYNSPLHF
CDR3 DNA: TGTGCCACCAGCAGAGACCAACAGATTTATAATTCACCCCTCCACTTT

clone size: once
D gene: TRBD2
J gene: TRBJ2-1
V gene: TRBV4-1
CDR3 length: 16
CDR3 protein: CASSHQAGPFYNEQFF
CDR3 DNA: TGCGCCAGCAGCCATCAAGCGGGACCTTTTTACAATGAGCAGTTCTTC

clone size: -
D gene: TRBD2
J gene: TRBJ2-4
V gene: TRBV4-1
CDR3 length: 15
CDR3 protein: CASSQSSGRVNIQYF
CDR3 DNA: TGCGCCAGCAGCCAATCTAGCGGGAGGGTAAACATTCAGTACTTC

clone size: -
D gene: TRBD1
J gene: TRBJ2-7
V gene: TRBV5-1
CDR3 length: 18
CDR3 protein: CASSFWGFGDRGSSEQYF
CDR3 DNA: TGCGCCAGCAGCTTTTGGGGGTTCGGGGACAGGGGGTCTTCCGAGCAGTACTTC

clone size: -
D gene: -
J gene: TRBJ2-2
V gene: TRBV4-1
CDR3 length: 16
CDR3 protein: CASSPPGRVLTGELFF
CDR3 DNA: TGCGCCAGCAGCCCCCCCGGCAGGGTCCTCACCGGGGAGCTGTTTTTT

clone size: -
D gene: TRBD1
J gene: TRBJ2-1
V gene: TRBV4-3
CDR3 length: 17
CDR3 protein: CASSQDRNYRGQMWQFF
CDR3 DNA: TGCGCCAGCAGCCAAGATCGGAATTACAGGGGGCAAATGTGGCAGTTCTTC

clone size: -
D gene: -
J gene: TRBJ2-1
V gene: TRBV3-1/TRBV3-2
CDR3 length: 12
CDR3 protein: CASSRLNNEQFF
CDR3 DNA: TGTGCCAGCAGCCGGCTCAACAATGAGCAGTTCTTC

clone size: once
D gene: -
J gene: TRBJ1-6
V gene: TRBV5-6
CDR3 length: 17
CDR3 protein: CASSFRGSNSYNSPLHF
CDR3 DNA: TGTGCCAGCAGCTTTAGGGGCAGTAACTCCTATAATTCACCCCTCCACTTT

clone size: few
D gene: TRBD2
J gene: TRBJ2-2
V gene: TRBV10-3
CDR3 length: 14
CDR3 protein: CAITAGGATGELFF
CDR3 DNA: TGTGCCATCACCGCGGGAGGGGCCACCGGGGAGCTGTTTTTT

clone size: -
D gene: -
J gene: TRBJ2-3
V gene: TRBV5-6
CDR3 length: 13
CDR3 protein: CASSLNSRDTQYF
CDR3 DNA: TGTGCCAGCAGCCTCAATAGCAGAGATACGCAGTATTTT

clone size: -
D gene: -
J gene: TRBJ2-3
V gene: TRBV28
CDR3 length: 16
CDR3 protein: CASSSPGEGLADTQYF
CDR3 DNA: TGTGCCAGCAGTTCCCCAGGGGAGGGACTGGCAGATACGCAGTATTTT

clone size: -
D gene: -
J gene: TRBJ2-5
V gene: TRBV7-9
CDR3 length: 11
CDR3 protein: CASSYKEAQYF
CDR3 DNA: TGTGCCAGCAGTTATAAGGAGGCCCAGTACTTC

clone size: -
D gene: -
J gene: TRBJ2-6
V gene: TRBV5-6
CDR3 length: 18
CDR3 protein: CASSLTRQGVAGANVLTF
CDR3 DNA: TGTGCCAGCAGCTTGACGAGACAAGGGGTGGCTGGGGCCAACGTCCTGACTTTC

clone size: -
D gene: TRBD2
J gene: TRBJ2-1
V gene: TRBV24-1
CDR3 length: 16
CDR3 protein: CATSDLAAGGINEQFF
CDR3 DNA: TGTGCCACCAGTGATTTGGCAGCGGGAGGGATAAATGAGCAGTTCTTC

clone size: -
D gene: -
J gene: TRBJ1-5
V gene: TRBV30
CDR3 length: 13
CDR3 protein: CAWSVTGNQPQHF
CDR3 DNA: TGTGCCTGGAGTGTAACAGGGAATCAGCCCCAGCATTTT

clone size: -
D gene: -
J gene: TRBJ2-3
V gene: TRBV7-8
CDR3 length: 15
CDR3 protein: CASSYLGEGTDTQYF
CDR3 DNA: TGTGCCAGCAGCTATCTGGGGGAGGGCACAGATACGCAGTATTTT

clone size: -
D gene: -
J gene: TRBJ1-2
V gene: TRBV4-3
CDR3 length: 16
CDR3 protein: CASSQDMAGGNYGYTF
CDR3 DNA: TGCGCCAGCAGCCAAGATATGGCCGGGGGAAACTATGGCTACACCTTC

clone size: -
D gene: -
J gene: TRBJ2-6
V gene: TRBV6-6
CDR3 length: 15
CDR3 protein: CASSPPRSGANVLTF
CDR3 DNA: TGTGCCAGCAGCCCCCCGAGGTCTGGGGCCAACGTCCTGACTTTC